This T cell receptor beta chain originates from a study of molecular identifiers for immune sequencing clone quantification. TCRdb called the PCR reads again in MiXCR, with one record for every CDR3 protein. The repertoire has approximately 550,000 distinct CDR3 sequences, under 30% of them found once; the top ten carry about 0.75%. This CDR3 spans 14 amino acids. Germline values: CDR1 SGHDN, CDR2 FVKESK. Trimming pared 7 bases from V and 0 bases from J, leaving 9 bases between. This chain links TRBV14 with TRBJ2-2; no firm D call. Sequenced: naive CD8+ T cells from blood, with Jurkat cell RNA spiked in. Subset described: FACS-sorted CD8+CD4-CCR7+CD45RA+ naive T cells. The clonotype comes from a human donor in good health. Some libraries in this study had Jurkat cell RNA spiked in. CDR3 nucleotides: TGTGCCAGCAACGGCAGCCCGAACACCGGGGAGCTGTTTTTT. Residues: CASNGSPNTGELFF.